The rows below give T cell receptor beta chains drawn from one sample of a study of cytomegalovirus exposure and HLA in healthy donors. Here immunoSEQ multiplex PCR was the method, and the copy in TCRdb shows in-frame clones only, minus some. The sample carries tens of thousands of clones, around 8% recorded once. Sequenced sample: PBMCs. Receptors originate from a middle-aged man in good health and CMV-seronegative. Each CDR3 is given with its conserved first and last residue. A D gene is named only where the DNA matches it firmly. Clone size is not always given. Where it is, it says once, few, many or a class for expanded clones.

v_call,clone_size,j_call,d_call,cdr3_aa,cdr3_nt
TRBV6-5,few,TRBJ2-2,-,CASRVTGGRELFF,TGTGCCAGCAGGGTTACAGGAGGGCGGGAGCTGTTTTTT
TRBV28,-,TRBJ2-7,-,CASSLSPGVDEQYF,TGTGCCAGCAGTTTATCTCCAGGGGTCGACGAGCAGTACTTC
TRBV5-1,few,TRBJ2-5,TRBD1,CASSSGQGWQETQYF,TGCGCCAGCAGCTCCGGACAGGGTTGGCAAGAGACCCAGTACTTC
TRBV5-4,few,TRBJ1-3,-,CASSAGTNFGNTIYF,TGTGCCAGCAGCGCCGGGACAAACTTTGGAAACACCATATATTTT
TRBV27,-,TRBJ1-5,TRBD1,CASSPRTGGNQPQHF,TGTGCCAGCAGCCCCAGGACAGGGGGCAATCAGCCCCAGCATTTT
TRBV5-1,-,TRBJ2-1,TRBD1,CASSLRTGGLNEQFF,TGCGCCAGCAGCTTGAGGACAGGGGGGCTGAATGAGCAGTTCTTC
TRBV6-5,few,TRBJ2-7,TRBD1,CASRETGGRDEQYF,TGTGCCAGCAGGGAGACAGGGGGCCGCGACGAGCAGTACTTC
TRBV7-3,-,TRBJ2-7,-,CASSSLGRAGGEQYF,TGTGCCAGCAGCTCTCTCGGACGGGCTGGGGGGGAGCAGTACTTC
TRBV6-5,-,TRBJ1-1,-,CASRDRPNTEAFF,TGTGCCAGCAGAGACAGACCGAACACTGAAGCTTTCTTT
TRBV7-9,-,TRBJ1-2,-,CASSVVRGLGNGYTF,TGTGCCAGCAGCGTCGTCCGGGGGTTGGGGAATGGCTACACCTTC
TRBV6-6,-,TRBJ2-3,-,CASSYGRTDTQYF,TGTGCCAGCAGTTACGGCCGCACAGATACGCAGTATTTT
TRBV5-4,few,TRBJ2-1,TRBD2,CASSPGLAEWNEQFF,TGTGCCAGCAGTCCTGGACTAGCGGAGTGGAATGAGCAGTTCTTC
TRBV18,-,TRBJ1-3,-,CASSPRQVSSGNTIYF,TGTGCCAGCTCACCACGACAGGTCAGCTCTGGAAACACCATATATTTT
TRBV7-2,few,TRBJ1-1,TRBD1,CASSLRQGESEAFF,TGTGCCAGCAGCTTACGCCAGGGGGAATCTGAAGCTTTCTTT
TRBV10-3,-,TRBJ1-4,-,CAISESLVDEKLFF,TGTGCCATCAGTGAGTCCCTCGTTGATGAAAAACTGTTTTTT
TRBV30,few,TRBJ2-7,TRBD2,CAWEAGYSYEQYF,TGTGCCTGGGAAGCGGGGTACTCCTACGAGCAGTACTTC
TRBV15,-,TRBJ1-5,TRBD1,CATSREGPRGQNQPQHF,TGTGCCACCAGCAGGGAAGGCCCCAGGGGGCAAAATCAGCCCCAGCATTTT
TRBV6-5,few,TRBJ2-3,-,CASRSGGTDTQYF,TGTGCCAGCAGAAGTGGGGGGACAGATACGCAGTATTTT